The clone carrying this TCR beta chain was seen only a few times. V was cut by 7 bases and J by 6 bases, with 13 bases left in between. This CDR3 region has 12 residues. The V gene's germline CDR1 is SNHLY and CDR2 FYNNEI. Measured with immunoSEQ multiplex PCR; TCRdb has only the in-frame clones, and not every one. The repertoire consists of approximately 75,000 clones, with approximately 80% occurring once and the leading ten covering approximately 3.5%. The record originates from a study of technical replicates of blood from a few donors. Input material: PBMCs. The chain joins TRBV2 to TRBJ2-7; D ambiguous. This TCR was sampled from a human donor in good health. Some clones in this sample may be carry-over from other donors' samples. The CDR3 reads CASTEEFREQYF. The CDR3 DNA reads as TGTGCCAGCACCGAGGAGTTTCGCGAGCAGTACTTC.